This T cell receptor beta chain was observed in a study of cytomegalovirus exposure and HLA in healthy donors. The study's findings and limits: Rare TCR sequences dominated, though some public TCRs recurred in many donors. Cytomegalovirus status, reportedly, was diagnosed with high specificity and sensitivity by the classifier.

On this clone: Its antigen remains unknown.

Each donor was nominally healthy when sampled (though unrecorded immune exposures were likely). The ends lost 5 bases at V and 0 bases at J; junction bases unmatched: 7. The CDR3 has 17 amino acids. The germline V gene has CDR1 SSHAT and CDR2 FNYEAQ (reference sequence). PCR primers comprised 60 Vbeta and 13 Jbeta primers. Method: immunoSEQ multiplex PCR; TCRdb's copy keeps in-frame clones and lacks some. The sample has some 150,000 clones; around 82% are singletons. The clonotype originates from a woman between 40 and 50 years old in good health and CMV-seropositive. The sequenced sample was PBMCs. The genes are TRBV7-7 and TRBJ1-6, with 7 bases identical to TRBD1. The CDR3 bases are TGTGCCAGCAGCCTCGACAGGGCGGGCTCCTATAATTCACCCCTCCACTTT. The encoded protein is CASSLDRAGSYNSPLHF. The variable domain in full, completed from reference TRBV7-7 and TRBJ1-6, reads GAGVSQSPRYKVTKRGQDVTLRCDPISSHATLYWYQQALGQGPEFLTYFNYEAQPDKSGLPSDRFSAERPEGSISTLTIQRTEQRDSAMYRCASSLDRAGSYNSPLHFGNGTRLTVT.